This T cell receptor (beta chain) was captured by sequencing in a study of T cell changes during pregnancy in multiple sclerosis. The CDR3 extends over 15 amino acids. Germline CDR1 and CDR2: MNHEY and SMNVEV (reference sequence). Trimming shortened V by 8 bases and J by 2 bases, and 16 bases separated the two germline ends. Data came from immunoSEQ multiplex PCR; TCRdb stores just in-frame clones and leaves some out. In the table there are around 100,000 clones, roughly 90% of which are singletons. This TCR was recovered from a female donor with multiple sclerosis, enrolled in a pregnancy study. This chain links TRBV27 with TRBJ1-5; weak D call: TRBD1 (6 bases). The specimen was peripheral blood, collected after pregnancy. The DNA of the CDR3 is TGTGCCAGCTCTACTGGGGGCGGCCGCAATCAGCCCCAGCATTTT. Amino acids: CASSTGGGRNQPQHF.